This T cell receptor beta chain was captured by sequencing in a study of T cells after yellow fever vaccination. Broader study findings: Most clones from primary vaccination were detected again post-booster (roughly 96% CD4, about 88% CD8).

One entry per CDR3 protein, called by TCRdb with MiXCR from the 5' RACE reads. The table lists more than 350,000 distinct CDR3 sequences, around a tenth of them singletons. Trimming cost V 4 bases and J 1 base, with 11 bases left between them. The CDR3 runs to 14 residues. The germline V gene encodes CDR1 SGHRS and CDR2 YFSETQ. On this clonotype: The antigen is not known.

The receptor was isolated from a man younger than 30 who received the YFV17D yellow fever vaccine. This specimen consisted of PBMCs, obtained on the day of the first yellow fever vaccination. The chain is built from TRBV5-1 and TRBJ2-5; D possibly uses TRBD1 or TRBD2 (6 bases each). The chain's CDR3 is CASSRTGAQETQYF. The CDR3 nucleotides are TGCGCCAGCAGCAGAACGGGGGCCCAAGAGACCCAGTACTTC.